A selection of T cell receptor beta chains follows, all from one sample in a study of blood T cell repertoires in COVID-19. The assay was immunoSEQ multiplex PCR, and TCRdb's table has in-frame clones only and misses some. This sample carries 84,000 or so clones, less than 85% of them seen once, and the ten largest clones take under 25%. Material: peripheral blood. The receptor source for this set is a woman aged 80 or older with acute or convalescent COVID-19. CDR3s include the opening cysteine and the closing phenylalanine or tryptophan. A D gene is named only where the DNA matches it firmly. Only part of the rows carry a size: once, few, many, or a class if the clone is expanded.

j_call clone_size v_call d_call cdr3_nt cdr3_aa
TRBJ2-3 NA TRBV7-8 TRBD2 TGTGCCAGCAGCGCCCTAGCGGGAGGCACAGATACGCAGTATTTT CASSALAGGTDTQYF
TRBJ2-6 NA TRBV15 TRBD2 TGTGCCACCGGGACTAGGGACTCTGGGGCCAACGTCCTGACTTTC CATGTRDSGANVLTF
TRBJ1-3 once TRBV7-2 TRBD1 TGTGCCAGCAGCTTAGGGGGGACAGTCCTTTCTGGAAACACCATATATTTT CASSLGGTVLSGNTIYF
TRBJ2-1 NA TRBV18 NA TGTGCCAGCTCACCTACTGGCTCCTACAATGAGCAGTTCTTC CASSPTGSYNEQFF
TRBJ2-6 NA TRBV3-1/TRBV3-2 NA TGTGCCAGCAGCCACCTACGGGCCAACGTCCTGACTTTC CASSHLRANVLTF
TRBJ1-4 NA TRBV2 NA TGTGCCAGCTGTTTAGCTGAAAAACTGTTTTTT CASCLAEKLFF
TRBJ1-1 few TRBV2 TRBD1 TGTGCCAGCACCTTGACAGGGATTCTAAACACTGAAGCTTTCTTT CASTLTGILNTEAFF
TRBJ2-3 NA TRBV3-1/TRBV3-2 TRBD1 TGTGCCAGCAGCTACAGGACAGGGGAGGGGACAGATACGCAGTATTTT CASSYRTGEGTDTQYF
TRBJ1-5 NA TRBV6-6 TRBD1 TGTGCCAGCAGTCGGACAGGGCGCCCGCTCGGTAGCAATCAGCCCCAGCATTTT CASSRTGRPLGSNQPQHF
TRBJ1-2 few TRBV3-1/TRBV3-2 TRBD1 TGTGCCAGCAGCCATTGGGACAGGGACTATGGCTACACCTTC CASSHWDRDYGYTF
TRBJ1-2 NA TRBV5-6 NA TGTGCCAGCAGGAGGACCGTGACTATCTATGGCTACACCTTC CASRRTVTIYGYTF
TRBJ2-5 once TRBV5-1 NA TGCGCCAGCAGCTTGGTAGTAGGGGGAGAGACCCAGTACTTC CASSLVVGGETQYF
TRBJ1-3 NA TRBV7-9 NA TGTGCCAGCAGCTTAGCCAGGGTCGACGGAAACACCATATATTTT CASSLARVDGNTIYF
TRBJ2-3 few TRBV18 NA TGTGCCAGCTCACCCGGGCCCGAAGGACTAACGCAGTATTTT CASSPGPEGLTQYF
TRBJ1-3 once TRBV3-1/TRBV3-2 TRBD1 TGTGCCAGCAGCGCCACGACAGGGGTGGATGGAAACACCATATATTTT CASSATTGVDGNTIYF
TRBJ2-7 NA TRBV11-2 TRBD1 TGTGCCAGCAGCCCGGGACAGCCGTCCTACGAGCAGTACTTC CASSPGQPSYEQYF
TRBJ1-3 many TRBV29-1 NA TGCAGCGCAACCCAAGGGGTTGAAAACACCATATATTTT CSATQGVENTIYF
TRBJ1-2 NA TRBV6-5 NA TGTGCCAGCAGTTACTTGGCAGGTCGAAACTATGGCTACACCTTC CASSYLAGRNYGYTF
TRBJ1-2 NA TRBV6-5 NA TGTGCCAGCAGGCGGGGACACTATGGCTACACCTTC CASRRGHYGYTF
TRBJ2-5 NA TRBV11-2 NA TGTGCCAGCAGCTTAGTGGCAGGGGCGGGCGGCCAAGAGACCCAGTACTTC CASSLVAGAGGQETQYF
TRBJ1-1 NA TRBV6-1 NA TGTGCCAGCAGTGAAGTGGAGTCGGGCACTGAAGCTTTCTTT CASSEVESGTEAFF
TRBJ1-6 NA TRBV2 TRBD1 TGTGCCAGCAGCGTGGACAGGGGGGGGTCACCCCTCCACTTT CASSVDRGGSPLHF
TRBJ1-2 NA TRBV7-9 NA TGTGCCAGCAGCTCGGGACTCGTCTATGGCTACACCTTC CASSSGLVYGYTF
TRBJ2-1 NA TRBV7-2 TRBD2 TGTGCCAGCAGCTTAGACCTAGCGGGGGGGGCCTATGAGCAGTTCTTC CASSLDLAGGAYEQFF
TRBJ1-5 once TRBV6-5 NA TGTGCCAGCAGGGGAGGGGGCAATCAGCCCCAGCATTTT CASRGGGNQPQHF
TRBJ2-3 NA TRBV7-2 TRBD2 TGTGCCAGCAGCCCTGATAGCGGGAGGGTCACAGATACGCAGTATTTT CASSPDSGRVTDTQYF
TRBJ1-2 NA TRBV4-1 NA TGCGCCAGCAGCCAGCCAGGGGTGGGAAACTATGGCTACACCTTC CASSQPGVGNYGYTF
TRBJ2-1 once TRBV3-1/TRBV3-2 NA TGTGCCAGCAGCCGGTCGACTCGAGGTGGGCAGTTCTTC CASSRSTRGGQFF
TRBJ1-1 NA TRBV2 NA TGTGCCAGCAGCTACGACACTGAAGCTTTCTTT CASSYDTEAFF
TRBJ1-1 NA TRBV5-1 NA TGCGCCAGCAGCTTGAGGACAGAAAAGAACACTGAAGCTTTCTTT CASSLRTEKNTEAFF
TRBJ1-2 NA TRBV29-1 NA TGCAGCGTTGGGACAAACTATGGCTACACCTTC CSVGTNYGYTF
TRBJ2-3 NA TRBV6-6 NA TGTGCCAGCAGTTACTGGGCAGGAGGGACAGATACGCAGTATTTT CASSYWAGGTDTQYF
TRBJ2-7 NA TRBV6-5 TRBD1 TGTGCCAGCAGTTACAGGGCGGACAGGGACTACGAGCAGTACTTC CASSYRADRDYEQYF
TRBJ2-1 NA TRBV9 TRBD2 TGTGCCAGCAGCGTTAGCGGGGGCCCCCGCTCCTACAATGAGCAGTTCTTC CASSVSGGPRSYNEQFF
TRBJ2-1 NA TRBV6-5 TRBD2 TGTGCCAGCAGGTTGACTAGCGGGGAGGGTCATGAGCAGTTCTTC CASRLTSGEGHEQFF
TRBJ2-1 NA TRBV6-2/TRBV6-3 TRBD2 TGTGCCAGCAGTTACGGGGGCGGGAGGGAGAGTGAGCAGTTCTTC CASSYGGGRESEQFF
TRBJ2-1 NA TRBV5-4 NA TGTGCCAGCAGCACGCCGTCCGGACTATCCGATGAGCAGTTCTTC CASSTPSGLSDEQFF
TRBJ2-2 NA TRBV6-5 NA TGTGCCAGCAAAGTTACCCTTACGAGCACCGGGGAGCTGTTTTTT CASKVTLTSTGELFF
TRBJ1-2 NA TRBV14 NA TGTGCCAGCAGCCAAACCGGGACTCACAACCGCCGGGGCTACACCTTC CASSQTGTHNRRGYTF
TRBJ2-7 NA TRBV21-1 NA TGTGCCAGCAGCAAAAAGCGGGGACCCTACGAGCAGTACTTC CASSKKRGPYEQYF
TRBJ2-1 NA TRBV5-4 TRBD2 TGTGCCAGCAGCTTGGGAAGCGGGAGTACCTACAATGAGCAGTTCTTC CASSLGSGSTYNEQFF
TRBJ2-3 NA TRBV5-1 TRBD2 TGCGCCAGCAGCTTGGGGGAGGGACGGGCATCAGATACGCAGTATTTT CASSLGEGRASDTQYF
TRBJ1-6 NA TRBV2 TRBD1 TGTGCCAGCAGTGCGGGCAGGGGGGCCGGAAATAATTCACCCCTCCACTTT CASSAGRGAGNNSPLHF
TRBJ2-7 NA TRBV19 TRBD1 TGTGCCAGTAGTATTGGGACAGGAGCCTACGAGCAGTACTTC CASSIGTGAYEQYF
TRBJ1-2 NA TRBV7-3 NA TGTGCCAGCAGCTTACGACACGTAAACCCGGGCTACACCTTC CASSLRHVNPGYTF
TRBJ2-5 few TRBV7-2 TRBD1 TGTGCCAGCAGCTTACGAAGGACAGGGGGACGGGAGACCCAGTACTTC CASSLRRTGGRETQYF
TRBJ1-5 NA TRBV10-3 NA TGTGCCACCCATGTGGGGAGATGGGATCAGCCCCAGCATTTT CATHVGRWDQPQHF
TRBJ2-5 NA TRBV6-5 TRBD1 TGTGCCAGCAGACGGACAGGCCAGGGGACCCAGTACTTC CASRRTGQGTQYF
TRBJ2-7 few TRBV11-3 TRBD1 TGTGCCAGCAGCTTAGACGGACAGGGGCACTACGAGCAGTACTTC CASSLDGQGHYEQYF
TRBJ1-2 few TRBV27 NA TGTGCCAGCAGTTTCGAGGGTAGCTATGGCTACACCTTC CASSFEGSYGYTF
TRBJ1-4 NA TRBV7-9 TRBD1 TGTGCCAGCGGATTCTCACGAGAGGGGGCGTTTAATGAAAAACTGTTTTTT CASGFSREGAFNEKLFF
TRBJ1-1 NA TRBV19 TRBD1 TGTGCCAGTAGTACCACAGGGGGTGGTGAAGCTTTCTTT CASSTTGGGEAFF
TRBJ2-5 NA TRBV2 TRBD1 TGTGCCAGCCGAGGACAGGTCCAAGAGACCCAGTACTTC CASRGQVQETQYF
TRBJ1-1 NA TRBV7-2 NA TGTGCCAGCAGCTTTGATATTGTTGGTGGAAGACGGCAGAGGTCTTTCTTT CASSFDIVGGRRQRSFF
TRBJ1-1 few TRBV5-1 NA TGCGCCAGCAGCTTGCCCGCGTTGGAAGCTTTCTTT CASSLPALEAFF